This T cell receptor (beta chain) was profiled in a study of blood T cells in healthy people across ages. Study-level findings and limits: Samples with more naive T cells showed higher observed beta diversity. The fall in TCR beta diversity per million T cells was roughly linear with age.

Each sample used at least 6.5 million PBMCs. The extraction recovered at least 5 micrograms of total RNA per sample. The use of a sample-barcoded 5' primer and a J-beta primer mix characterized a second PCR of roughly 7 to 11 cycles. TCRdb ran MiXCR on the 5' RACE reads and lists one entry per CDR3 protein. The sample comprises about 680,000 distinct CDR3 sequences, 45% to 50% of which are singletons, and roughly 34% rests with the top ten. The CDR3 length is 14 residues. Germline V lookup: CDR1 MNHNY, CDR2 SVGAGI (reference sequence). As regards this clonotype: Its antigen is unidentified.

The chain uses TRBV6-6 and TRBJ2-4; D may be TRBD2 (5 bases). The DNA end is a closer match to TRBJ2-5, so the J assignment may be wrong. The source of this sequence is a woman aged 55-70 years in good health. What was sequenced was blood. The chain's CDR3 is CATQDGGPIETQYF. The CDR3 DNA reads TGTGCCACTCAGGACGGAGGACCGATAGAGACCCAGTACTTC.